These T cell receptor beta chains were read from a single sample in a study of patients and donors after allogeneic stem cell transplantation. TCRdb reprocessed the RT-PCR reads via MiXCR and lists one record per CDR3 protein. The sample includes about a million distinct CDR3 sequences, approximately 18% of them seen just once. The material sequenced was blood, either unsorted or a sorted T cell fraction (not recorded which). The receptors stem from a human donor who was either an allogeneic HSCT recipient or a stem cell or donor lymphocyte infusion donor (not recorded which). It is not recorded whose cells these are; they may come from a transplant donor. CDR3s include the opening cysteine and the closing phenylalanine or tryptophan. The order of the fields is D gene, J gene, clone size, V gene, CDR3 protein, CDR3 DNA. The D gene is left open where the match is weak. Only part of the rows carry a size: once, few, many, or a class if the clone is expanded.

NA,TRBJ2-7,NA,TRBV7-3,CASSLYGGVGYEQYF,TGTGCCAGCAGCCTTTACGGGGGTGTGGGCTACGAGCAGTACTTC
TRBD2,TRBJ2-1,NA,TRBV5-4,CASSFPLAGGQDEQFF,TGTGCCAGCAGCTTCCCCCTAGCGGGAGGGCAGGATGAGCAGTTCTTC
NA,TRBJ1-1,NA,TRBV6-1,CASRRRTDSMNTEAFF,TGTGCCAGCAGAAGAAGGACAGATAGTATGAACACTGAAGCTTTCTTT
NA,TRBJ1-5,many,TRBV12-3/TRBV12-4,CASSLAGRPQHF,TGTGCCAGCAGTTTAGCCGGTCGGCCCCAGCATTTT
NA,TRBJ1-1,many,TRBV5-1,CASSLGAAMNTEAFF,TGCGCCAGCAGCTTGGGAGCAGCCATGAACACTGAAGCTTTCTTT
NA,TRBJ1-5,few,TRBV30,CAWSGQGGQPQHF,TGTGCCTGGAGTGGACAAGGCGGTCAGCCCCAGCATTTT
NA,TRBJ2-3,few,TRBV11-2,CASSLGSPPSTDTQYF,TGTGCCAGCAGCTTAGGCTCGCCACCTAGCACAGATACGCAGTATTTT
NA,TRBJ2-3,NA,TRBV3-1,CASSQGVSTFGTDTQYF,TGTGCCAGCAGCCAAGGGGTCTCCACGTTTGGCACAGATACGCAGTATTTT
NA,TRBJ1-3,NA,TRBV7-9,CANTLGSPAGNTIYF,TGTGCCAATACACTCGGGAGCCCGGCTGGAAACACCATATATTTT
NA,TRBJ1-1,few,TRBV6-2/TRBV6-3,CASSRPTEAFF,TGTGCCAGCAGTCGCCCAACTGAAGCTTTCTTT
NA,TRBJ1-6,few,TRBV5-1,CASSLGGAGASPLHF,TGCGCCAGCAGCTTGGGGGGGGCCGGGGCCTCACCCCTCCACTTT
NA,TRBJ2-5,NA,TRBV7-7,CASSPAGIPETQYF,TGTGCTAGCAGCCCCGCGGGGATCCCAGAGACCCAGTACTTC
NA,TRBJ2-3,few,TRBV5-1,CASSLAGRAITKQYF,TGCGCCAGCAGCTTGGCCGGCAGGGCCATAACTAAGCAGTATTTT
NA,TRBJ1-1,few,TRBV7-9,CASSLAGGLMNTEAFF,TGTGCCAGCAGCTTGGCCGGGGGCCTAATGAACACTGAAGCTTTCTTT
NA,TRBJ1-1,few,TRBV7-2,CASRGGLGEKEAFF,TGTGCCAGCAGGGGGGGGCTGGGGGAGAAAGAAGCTTTCTTT
NA,TRBJ2-2,few,TRBV12-3/TRBV12-4,CASTSGTANTGELFF,TGTGCCAGCACCTCCGGGACGGCGAACACCGGGGAGCTGTTTTTT
TRBD2,TRBJ2-2,NA,TRBV13,CASRKSGGRRELFF,TGTGCCAGCAGGAAGAGCGGGGGGCGGAGGGAGCTGTTTTTT
NA,TRBJ2-2,NA,TRBV12-3/TRBV12-4,CASSFASNTGELFF,TGTGCCAGCAGTTTCGCCTCGAACACCGGGGAGCTGTTTTTT
NA,TRBJ2-3,NA,TRBV7-2,CASSLTPGTRLADTQYF,TGTGCCAGCAGCTTAACCCCTGGGACTCGCCTTGCAGATACGCAGTATTTT
NA,TRBJ2-4,few,TRBV25-1,CASSESETSRYF,TGTGCCAGCAGTGAATCTGAGACGTCCAGGTACTTC
NA,TRBJ1-5,NA,TRBV2,CASSVGFQNQPQHF,TGTGCCAGCAGTGTGGGGTTTCAAAATCAGCCCCAGCATTTT
NA,TRBJ1-2,NA,TRBV24-1,CATSVRGNYGYTF,TGTGCCACCAGTGTGAGGGGTAACTATGGCTACACCTTC
NA,TRBJ1-5,few,TRBV18,CASSHRPTVNQPQHF,TGTGCCAGCTCACACCGACCGACTGTCAATCAGCCCCAGCATTTT
NA,TRBJ1-5,NA,TRBV27,CASSFVWNYQPQHF,TGTGCCAGCAGTTTCGTTTGGAACTATCAGCCCCAGCATTTT
NA,TRBJ2-1,NA,TRBV20-1,CSARDRDARANNEQFF,TGCAGTGCTAGAGATCGAGATGCGCGGGCCAACAATGAGCAGTTCTTC
NA,TRBJ1-5,few,TRBV30,CAWSVSPSGQPQHF,TGTGCCTGGAGTGTATCTCCAAGCGGTCAGCCCCAGCATTTT
NA,TRBJ2-7,NA,TRBV2,CASSSEESYEQYF,TGTGCCAGCAGTTCTGAGGAATCCTACGAGCAGTACTTC